The 31 T cell receptor beta chains in this list originate from one sample, sequenced in a study of shared clonotypes between healthy human individuals. Libraries were prepared by immunoSEQ multiplex PCR; TCRdb keeps only in-frame clonotypes and omits some of them. Of about 600,000 clones in the sample, 95% to 98% were seen once. Naive-designated CD8 cells lacked CD45RO, were positively enriched for CCR7, and omitted terminally differentiated effector memory CD45RA+ cells. Sequencing was done on a sample of naive CD8+ T cells sorted from blood. The source is a man aged 30 to 45 in good health.

The chain has TRBV6-5 and TRBJ2-2; 7 bases match TRBD2. The CDR3 has 15 residues. Germline trimming cut 7 bases from V and 2 bases from J; bases unmatched to any gene: 7. In germline, CDR1 is MNHEY, CDR2 SVGAGI. The CDR3: CASIVASGNTGELFF. The CDR3, as DNA: TGTGCCAGCATAGTGGCTAGCGGCAACACCGGGGAGCTGTTTTTT.

The genes are TRBV18 and TRBJ1-1; 7 bases map to TRBD1. Unmatched junction bases numbered 8, after V lost 2 bases and J lost 2 bases. This CDR3 has 16 amino acids. Germline V gene data show CDR1 as KGHSH and CDR2 as LQKENI. The CDR3 region is CASSPMAGGFNTEAFF. Written as DNA, the CDR3 is TGTGCCAGCTCACCAATGGCAGGGGGGTTCAACACTGAAGCTTTCTTT.

The chain combines TRBV11-2 with TRBJ2-1; TRBD1 or TRBD2 may be the D gene (5 bases each). The germline gives CDR1 SGHAT, CDR2 FQNNGV. Trimming shortened V by 3 bases and J by 0 bases, and 9 bases separated the two germline ends. The CDR3 runs 15 residues. The CDR3 here is CASSFGDLSYNEQFF. The DNA of the CDR3 is TGTGCCAGCAGCTTTGGGGACCTCTCCTACAATGAGCAGTTCTTC.

The gene calls are TRBV7-6 and TRBJ2-1; 11 nucleotides match TRBD2. Unmatched junction bases numbered 12, after V lost 5 bases and J lost 0 bases. This CDR3 is 19 amino acids long. CDR1 is SGHVS, CDR2 FNYEAQ, per germline. The CDR3 here is CASSPTISGRDSSYNEQFF. CDR3 DNA: TGTGCCAGCAGCCCGACCATTAGCGGGAGGGACTCCTCCTACAATGAGCAGTTCTTC. The variable domain in full, completed from reference TRBV7-6 and TRBJ2-1, reads GAGVSQSPRYKVTKRGQDVALRCDPISGHVSLYWYRQALGQGPEFLTYFNYEAQQDKSGLPNDRFSAERPEGSISTLTIQRTEQRDSAMYRCASSPTISGRDSSYNEQFFGPGTRLTVL.

This clone has only one observation. The chain combines TRBV27 with TRBJ1-5, with D maybe TRBD1 (6 bases). CDR3 size: 16 residues. The V gene lost 2 bases and the J gene lost 9 bases, with 20 bases spanning the gap. Germline V lookup: CDR1 MNHEY, CDR2 SMNVEV (reference sequence). The CDR3, as DNA: TGTGCCAGCAGTTTAACGGGGGGGGCGGTCGGGCCGCCCCAGCATTTT. Translation gives CASSLTGGAVGPPQHF.

V gene TRBV5-1 combines with J gene TRBJ2-7; D is possibly TRBD2 (6 bases). This CDR3 contains 15 residues. V gave up 4 bases and J gave up 2 bases, with 16 bases separating them. Germline V gene lookup returns CDR1 SGHRS and CDR2 YFSETQ. CDR3 sequence: CASSRGSGEPYEQYF. Written as DNA, the CDR3 is TGCGCCAGCAGCCGAGGTTCGGGGGAACCCTACGAGCAGTACTTC.

The chain couples TRBV5-4 to TRBJ2-3; 10 nucleotides align to TRBD2. Germline CDR1 SGHNT, CDR2 YYREEE (reference sequence). Trimming removed 4 bases from V and 7 bases from J; junction bases left unmatched: 12. The CDR3 length is 16 residues. This CDR3 is CASSPPVTSGTYTQYF. The CDR3 DNA follows: TGTGCCAGCAGCCCCCCCGTAACTAGCGGGACGTATACGCAGTATTTT.

The V gene is TRBV27, the J gene TRBJ2-2, with a possible D match to TRBD2 (5 bases). Trimming removed 2 bases at V and 13 bases at J, with 11 bases between. CDR1 and CDR2 (germline): MNHEY, SMNVEV (reference sequence). The CDR3 spans 12 residues. CDR3 amino acids: CASSLVGRGLFF. The CDR3 region has the DNA TGTGCCAGCAGTTTAGTGGGGAGAGGGCTGTTTTTT.

The gene calls are TRBV29-1 and TRBJ2-3; D gene unclear. V gave up 5 bases and J gave up 0 bases, with 6 bases separating them. The CDR3 consists of 12 residues. Germline V gene data show CDR1 as SQVTM and CDR2 as ANQGSEA. The CDR3 bases are TGCAGCGTTACCCCTAGCACAGATACGCAGTATTTT. Protein: CSVTPSTDTQYF.

Comment on this clone: Other nucleotide sequences from this sample produce the same CDR3. V usage is TRBV9 and J usage is TRBJ2-3; no clear D gene. Per germline, CDR1 SGDLS and CDR2 YYNGEE. V lost 0 bases and J lost 1, with 3 bases in between. CDR3 length: 13 amino acids. CDR3 sequence: CASSVVGTDTQYF. DNA for the CDR3: TGTGCCAGCAGCGTAGTCGGCACAGATACGCAGTATTTT.

Concerning this clone: Other nucleotide sequences from this sample produce the same CDR3. The CDR3 loop is CASSSADTQYF. The CDR3 DNA reads TGTGCCAGCAGCTCGGCGGATACGCAGTATTTT. The chain has TRBV7-9 and TRBJ2-3, with unresolved D. Germline CDR1 is SEHNR and CDR2 is FQNEAQ (reference sequence). Trimming shortened V by 4 bases and J by 6 bases, and 5 bases separated the two germline ends. The CDR3 loop spans 11 amino acids.

The CDR3 loop is CASSLQGAWDTQYF. As DNA, the CDR3 is TGTGCCAGCAGTTTGCAGGGGGCTTGGGATACGCAGTATTTT. V and J are TRBV27 and TRBJ2-3; 8 bases fit TRBD1. V gave up 3 bases and J gave up 6 bases; unmatched junction bases: 5. The CDR3 has 14 residues. Germline V gene sequence: CDR1 MNHEY, CDR2 SMNVEV (reference sequence).

Concerning this clone: The same CDR3 also results from other DNA sequences found in this sample. The chain carries TRBV27 and TRBJ2-7; D possibly uses TRBD1 or TRBD2 (5 bases each). Trimming took 2 bases from V and 5 from J, leaving 7 bases between them. The CDR3 loop spans 12 amino acids. Germline V gene sequence: CDR1 MNHEY, CDR2 SMNVEV (reference sequence). The CDR3 protein is CASSLRGDEQYF. Here the CDR3 DNA reads TGTGCCAGCAGTTTACGAGGGGACGAGCAGTACTTC.

This rearrangement joins TRBV6-5 to TRBJ2-2; the D is unclear. This CDR3 region has 16 residues. The germline CDR1 and CDR2 sequences are MNHEY and SVGAGI. V shed 2 bases and J shed 2 bases, with 12 bases lying between them. CDR3 region: CASSYLLAENTGELFF. The CDR3 DNA reads as TGTGCCAGCAGTTACCTTTTGGCAGAAAACACCGGGGAGCTGTTTTTT.

The CDR3 loop reads CASSFIAGTGGETQYF. The CDR3 bases are TGTGCCAGCAGCTTCATAGCGGGAACCGGGGGAGAGACCCAGTACTTC. V usage is TRBV2 and J usage is TRBJ2-5, with 8 bases that match TRBD2. Trimming cost V 6 bases and J 4 bases; bases outside gene matches: 13. CDR3 length: 16 amino acids. The germline CDR1 and CDR2 sequences are SNHLY and FYNNEI.

In this sample, this clone turned up once. V and J are TRBV5-4 and TRBJ2-6, with 7 bases that match TRBD2. The CDR3 loop spans 18 amino acids. Germline loops: CDR1 SGHNT, CDR2 YYREEE (reference sequence). V shed 3 bases and J 0 bases; nucleotides not matched to a gene: 9. The CDR3 loop reads CASSSLGGGTSGANVLTF. The CDR3, as DNA: TGTGCCAGCAGCTCCCTTGGGGGGGGGACCTCTGGGGCCAACGTCCTGACTTTC.

The CDR3 DNA is TGTGCCAGCAGTTATTATGGCGAGCAGTACTTC. It translates to CASSYYGEQYF. The chain has TRBV6-5 and TRBJ2-7; no firm D call. The CDR3 covers 11 residues. The V end lost 3 bases, the J end lost 6 bases, and 6 bases lay between the germline ends. The germline CDR1 and CDR2 sequences are MNHEY and SVGAGI.

The genes are TRBV5-4 and TRBJ2-2; 10 nucleotides align to TRBD1. The length of the CDR3 is 16 residues. V was pared by 4 bases and J by 3 bases, with 6 bases of the junction left unmatched. Per the germline V gene, CDR1 is SGHNT and CDR2 is YYREEE (reference sequence). The CDR3 DNA reads as TGTGCCAGCAGCCCTTGGGACAGGGGATACACCGGGGAGCTGTTTTTT. The encoded protein is CASSPWDRGYTGELFF.

This clone was counted only a few times. This rearrangement joins TRBV7-2 to TRBJ2-1; maybe TRBD1 (7 bases). V lost 5 bases to trimming and J lost 9 bases, with 17 bases between them. Germline loops: CDR1 SGHTA, CDR2 FQGNSA. This CDR3 contains 14 residues. CDR3 region: CASSLPPGGLEQFF. The CDR3 DNA sequence: TGTGCCAGCAGCCTCCCCCCAGGGGGGCTTGAGCAGTTCTTC.

V usage is TRBV15 and J usage is TRBJ1-1, with 8 bases fitting TRBD1. V lost 0 bases and J lost 1; bases outside the gene matches: 7. Germline V CDR1 and CDR2: LNHNV, YYDKDF (reference sequence). CDR3 size: 17 residues. CDR3 DNA: TGTGCCACCAGCAGAGATGGGGCAGGGGGCGAGAACACTGAAGCTTTCTTT. Translated: CATSRDGAGGENTEAFF.

The chain uses TRBV2 and TRBJ1-5; D remains unclear. CDR1 and CDR2 (germline): SNHLY, FYNNEI. The CDR3 is 17 residues long. V lost 1 base and J lost 0, with 13 bases in between. CDR3 bases: TGTGCCAGCAGTGAAGGGGTGGGAGGTTATAGCAATCAGCCCCAGCATTTT. This gives the protein CASSEGVGGYSNQPQHF.

The chain carries TRBV27 and TRBJ1-1; a possible D gene is TRBD1 (5 bases). Germline V gene lookup returns CDR1 MNHEY and CDR2 SMNVEV (reference sequence). The CDR3 is 14 residues long. V dropped 4 bases and J dropped 8 bases, with 17 bases sitting between them. The CDR3 DNA is TGTGCCAGCAGTTCTGCAGGGTATGCATTGGAAGCTTTCTTT. Translated: CASSSAGYALEAFF.

V usage is TRBV13 and J usage is TRBJ2-1; 12 nucleotides match TRBD2. The V segment lost 0 bases and the J segment 5 bases; nucleotides outside the gene matches: 2. This CDR3 contains 16 residues. Per the germline V gene, CDR1 is PRHDT and CDR2 is FYEKMQ (reference sequence). CDR3 DNA sequence: TGTGCCAGCAGCTTAGGGACTAGCGGGAGAAACAATGAGCAGTTCTTC. This translates into CASSLGTSGRNNEQFF. Complete variable domain (other parts from reference TRBV13 and TRBJ2-1): AAGVIQSPRHLIKEKRETATLKCYPIPRHDTVYWYQQGPGQDPQFLISFYEKMQSDKGSIPDRFSAQQFSDYHSELNMSSLELGDSALYFCASSLGTSGRNNEQFFGPGTRLTVL.

The CDR3 is CATSRTGLNTEAFF. The CDR3 DNA sequence: TGTGCCACCAGCAGAACAGGGTTGAACACTGAAGCTTTCTTT. The chain combines TRBV15 with TRBJ1-1; D is perhaps TRBD1 (6 bases). This CDR3 comprises 14 residues. The V and J ends lost 2 bases and 0 bases respectively, with 7 bases between them. The germline gives CDR1 LNHNV, CDR2 YYDKDF (reference sequence).

J is TRBJ1-5 and V is TRBV5-1; D call uncertain. The V and J ends lost 0 bases and 5 bases respectively, with 9 bases between them. This CDR3 comprises 14 residues. CDR1 is SGHRS, CDR2 YFSETQ, per germline. The CDR3 DNA reads as TGCGCCAGCAGCTTGGGGGTGGGTCATCAGCCCCAGCATTTT. This encodes CASSLGVGHQPQHF. The full variable domain, completed using reference TRBV5-1 and TRBJ1-5, is KAGVTQTPRYLIKTRGQQVTLSCSPISGHRSVSWYQQTPGQGLQFLFEYFSETQRNKGNFPGRFSGRQFSNSRSEMNVSTLELGDSALYLCASSLGVGHQPQHFGDGTRLSIL.

This chain uses TRBV9 with TRBJ2-3, with 11 bases that match TRBD2. CDR3 size: 16 residues. From germline, CDR1 is SGDLS and CDR2 YYNGEE. The trim removed 0 bases at V and 2 bases at J, leaving 2 bases unmatched. The CDR3 nucleotides read TGTGCCAGCAGCGTAGGGACTAGCGGGTACACAGATACGCAGTATTTT. Translation: CASSVGTSGYTDTQYF.

The chain is built from TRBV5-6 and TRBJ2-5; D ambiguous. Trimming stripped 0 bases from V and 5 bases from J, with 14 bases between. CDR3 length equals 15 residues. The germline V gene encodes CDR1 SGHDT and CDR2 YYEEEE. The CDR3 reads CASSLGPSLAETQYF. Here the CDR3 DNA reads TGTGCCAGCAGCTTGGGCCCAAGTCTGGCGGAGACCCAGTACTTC. Full variable domain (remainder filled in from reference TRBV5-6 and TRBJ2-5): DAGVTQSPTHLIKTRGQQVTLRCSPKSGHDTVSWYQQALGQGPQFIFQYYEEEERQRGNFPDRFSGHQFPNYSSELNVNALLLGDSALYLCASSLGPSLAETQYFGPGTRLLVL.

This chain joins TRBV14 and TRBJ1-1, with 11 bases identical to TRBD1. The CDR3 consists of 16 residues. CDR1 and CDR2 from the germline V gene are SGHDN and FVKESK. After removal of 1 base from V and 5 bases from J, the junction contained 6 bases not matched to a gene. CDR3 sequence (DNA): TGTGCCAGCAGCCAAGTCGGACAGGGGGCGAGGACTGAAGCTTTCTTT. It translates to CASSQVGQGARTEAFF.

The chain recombines TRBV10-3 with TRBJ2-3; D is perhaps TRBD1 (6 bases). CDR3 size: 16 residues. Trimming took off 7 bases at V and 2 bases at J, with 19 bases between the two ends. Looked up from germline, CDR1 is ENHRY and CDR2 is SYGVKD. CDR3 amino acids: CAITGAGGLDTDTQYF. The DNA of the CDR3 is TGTGCCATCACAGGGGCTGGGGGTTTGGACACAGATACGCAGTATTTT.

The chain carries TRBV5-6 and TRBJ2-2, with D tentatively TRBD2 (5 bases). The CDR3 length is 13 residues. Germline CDR1 and CDR2: SGHDT and YYEEEE. Trimming stripped 5 bases from V and 11 bases from J, with 16 bases between. The CDR3 DNA follows: TGTGCCAGCAGTGAGGGCGGGTTTTTCGAGCTGTTTTTT. It specifies CASSEGGFFELFF.

The gene calls are TRBV7-7 and TRBJ2-1; weak D call: TRBD2 (5 bases). Germline V gene sequence: CDR1 SSHAT, CDR2 FNYEAQ (reference sequence). The V and J ends lost 4 bases and 7 bases respectively, with 14 bases between them. The CDR3 extends over 14 amino acids. CDR3 in amino acids: CASSSSLGWNEQFF. In DNA, the CDR3 is TGTGCCAGCAGCTCTTCACTAGGTTGGAATGAGCAGTTCTTC.